Sequencing of this T cell receptor (beta chain) was carried out in a study of graft-versus-host responses after intestinal transplantation. Measured with immunoSEQ multiplex PCR; TCRdb has only the in-frame clones, and not every one. The table records some 87,000 clones, over 85% of them present only once. In regard to this clone: The antigen is undetermined.

Germline CDR1 and CDR2: SGHKS and YYEKEE (reference sequence). Trimming cost V 6 bases and J 10 bases; bases outside gene matches: 10. This CDR3 has 14 amino acids. The material was unstimulated CD4+ T cells sorted from spleen or lymph node cells, obtained before intestinal transplant. The V and J genes are TRBV5-5 and TRBJ2-1, with 10 positions matching TRBD2. The sequence was collected from a human donor who received an intestinal transplant. The CDR3 DNA sequence: TGTGCCAGCATAGCTAGCGGGAGTTTACAGGAGCAGTTCTTC. It yields the protein CASIASGSLQEQFF.